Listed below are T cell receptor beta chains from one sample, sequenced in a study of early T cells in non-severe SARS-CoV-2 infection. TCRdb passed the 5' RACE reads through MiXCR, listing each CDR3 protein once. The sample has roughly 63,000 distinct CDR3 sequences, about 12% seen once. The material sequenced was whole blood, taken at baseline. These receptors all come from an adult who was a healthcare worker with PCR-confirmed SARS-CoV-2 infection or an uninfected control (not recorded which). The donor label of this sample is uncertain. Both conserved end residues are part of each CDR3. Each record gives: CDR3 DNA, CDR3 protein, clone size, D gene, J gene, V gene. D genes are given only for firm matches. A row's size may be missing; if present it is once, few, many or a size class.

CDR3nt: TGTGCCAGCAGCTTAACTATCAGCTCCTACAATGAGCAGTTCTTC
CDR3aa: CASSLTISSYNEQFF
abundance: many
d_gene: NA
j_gene: TRBJ2-1
v_gene: TRBV7-6

CDR3nt: TGCAGTGCTAGAGCAGGGAGGGGGCGCGTGAACACTGAAGCTTTCTTT
CDR3aa: CSARAGRGRVNTEAFF
abundance: NA
d_gene: TRBD1
j_gene: TRBJ1-1
v_gene: TRBV20-1

CDR3nt: TGTGCCAGCAGGCAGGGGGCAAACACCGGGGAGCTGTTTTTT
CDR3aa: CASRQGANTGELFF
abundance: NA
d_gene: TRBD1
j_gene: TRBJ2-2
v_gene: TRBV2

CDR3nt: TGTGCCAGTAGTTCAATTTTTCGCGGGGAGCTGTTTTTT
CDR3aa: CASSSIFRGELFF
abundance: NA
d_gene: NA
j_gene: TRBJ2-2
v_gene: TRBV19

CDR3nt: TGTGCCAGCAGCGTGACGGGGAGCCCCACAGATACGCAGTATTTT
CDR3aa: CASSVTGSPTDTQYF
abundance: once
d_gene: NA
j_gene: TRBJ2-3
v_gene: TRBV9

CDR3nt: TGTGCCAGCAGCTCTCGACCCTTCTCCTACAATGAGCAGTTCTTC
CDR3aa: CASSSRPFSYNEQFF
abundance: many
d_gene: NA
j_gene: TRBJ2-1
v_gene: TRBV14

CDR3nt: TGTGCCAGCAGCTTACGGGCAGGAGGGCTCTATGGCTACACCTTC
CDR3aa: CASSLRAGGLYGYTF
abundance: few
d_gene: NA
j_gene: TRBJ1-2
v_gene: TRBV11-2

CDR3nt: TGTGCCAGCAGCAAAGGTACAGGGGGAAATTCACCCCTCCACTTT
CDR3aa: CASSKGTGGNSPLHF
abundance: NA
d_gene: NA
j_gene: TRBJ1-6
v_gene: TRBV21-1

CDR3nt: TGTGCCAGCAGCCAAGATTTTCTTACGACAGGCCAAGAGACCCAGTACTTC
CDR3aa: CASSQDFLTTGQETQYF
abundance: many
d_gene: NA
j_gene: TRBJ2-5
v_gene: TRBV3-1

CDR3nt: TGCAGCGTCGACAGGGGGAATGAGCAGTTCTTC
CDR3aa: CSVDRGNEQFF
abundance: NA
d_gene: TRBD1
j_gene: TRBJ2-1
v_gene: TRBV29-1

CDR3nt: TGTGCCTGCAAGGGAGTTTTGGGTTGGTCTGAAAACACCATATATTTT
CDR3aa: CACKGVLGWSENTIYF
abundance: few
d_gene: NA
j_gene: TRBJ1-3
v_gene: TRBV30

CDR3nt: TGTGCCAGCAGCTTGAGAGCCCCCCGGGGGACTGAAGCTTTCTTT
CDR3aa: CASSLRAPRGTEAFF
abundance: few
d_gene: NA
j_gene: TRBJ1-1
v_gene: TRBV5-5

CDR3nt: TGTGCCAGCAGCCAAGCAGGTTGGGGTAAAAACATTCAGTACTTC
CDR3aa: CASSQAGWGKNIQYF
abundance: NA
d_gene: NA
j_gene: TRBJ2-4
v_gene: TRBV14

CDR3nt: TGTGCCAGCAGTGAAGTGTACGGGACGGTGAGGGAGACCCAGTACTTC
CDR3aa: CASSEVYGTVRETQYF
abundance: few
d_gene: NA
j_gene: TRBJ2-5
v_gene: TRBV6-1

CDR3nt: TGCAGTGCTGTCCCATGGGTGGGCAATCAGCCCCAGCATTTT
CDR3aa: CSAVPWVGNQPQHF
abundance: NA
d_gene: NA
j_gene: TRBJ1-5
v_gene: TRBV20-1

CDR3nt: TGTGCCAGCAGCCAAGTTTGGCGGGGGGGAGTGAATACGCAGTATTTT
CDR3aa: CASSQVWRGGVNTQYF
abundance: NA
d_gene: TRBD2
j_gene: TRBJ2-3
v_gene: TRBV14

CDR3nt: TGTGCCAGCAGCTTGGGCCTTCTATATGGCTACACCTTC
CDR3aa: CASSLGLLYGYTF
abundance: few
d_gene: NA
j_gene: TRBJ1-2
v_gene: TRBV7-9

CDR3nt: TGTGCCAGCAGCTTCCAGCGCCGCGAGCAGTTCTTC
CDR3aa: CASSFQRREQFF
abundance: NA
d_gene: NA
j_gene: TRBJ2-1
v_gene: TRBV11-2

CDR3nt: TGTGCCAGCAGCCAGCAACTAGCGGGGGATTTCAATGAGCAGTTCTTC
CDR3aa: CASSQQLAGDFNEQFF
abundance: NA
d_gene: TRBD2
j_gene: TRBJ2-1
v_gene: TRBV3-1

CDR3nt: TGTGCCAGCAGCTTCAGCGGGGGGGCCGTCGGAGAGACCCAGTACTTC
CDR3aa: CASSFSGGAVGETQYF
abundance: few
d_gene: TRBD2
j_gene: TRBJ2-5
v_gene: TRBV7-2

CDR3nt: TGTGCCAGCAGTTTGGGGGAACCTGGAAACACCATATATTTT
CDR3aa: CASSLGEPGNTIYF
abundance: many
d_gene: NA
j_gene: TRBJ1-3
v_gene: TRBV12-3/TRBV12-4

CDR3nt: TGTGCCAGCAGCTTAGCGGGGGACAAGAACACTGAAGCTTTCTTT
CDR3aa: CASSLAGDKNTEAFF
abundance: many
d_gene: NA
j_gene: TRBJ1-1
v_gene: TRBV7-6

CDR3nt: TGTGCCAGCAGCTTGGTGAAAGAGACCCAGTACTTC
CDR3aa: CASSLVKETQYF
abundance: medium-sized
d_gene: NA
j_gene: TRBJ2-5
v_gene: TRBV5-4

CDR3nt: TGTGCCAGCAGTAAGGACAGCGCACTGAACACTGAAGCTTTCTTT
CDR3aa: CASSKDSALNTEAFF
abundance: NA
d_gene: NA
j_gene: TRBJ1-1
v_gene: TRBV2

CDR3nt: TGCGCCAGCAGCCAAGATTGGCCGGAAAACTATGGCTACACCTTC
CDR3aa: CASSQDWPENYGYTF
abundance: many
d_gene: NA
j_gene: TRBJ1-2
v_gene: TRBV4-1

CDR3nt: TGTGCCATCAGTGAGCCCCTGACAGGGAACACAGATACGCAGTATTTT
CDR3aa: CAISEPLTGNTDTQYF
abundance: many
d_gene: TRBD1
j_gene: TRBJ2-3
v_gene: TRBV10-3

CDR3nt: TGTGCCATCAGTGGACAGGGGGCTAATCAGCCCCAGCATTTT
CDR3aa: CAISGQGANQPQHF
abundance: many
d_gene: TRBD1
j_gene: TRBJ1-5
v_gene: TRBV10-3

CDR3nt: TGCGCCAGCAGCTTGGTGGCTAGCGGGACCTACAATGAGCAGTTCTTC
CDR3aa: CASSLVASGTYNEQFF
abundance: NA
d_gene: TRBD2
j_gene: TRBJ2-1
v_gene: TRBV5-1

CDR3nt: TGTGCCAGCAGCGAGGGACTGTCCACAGATACGCAGTATTTT
CDR3aa: CASSEGLSTDTQYF
abundance: NA
d_gene: NA
j_gene: TRBJ2-3
v_gene: TRBV9

CDR3nt: TGTGCCAGCAGCTTAGCTGCGGGGGACAAGAAGTTCTTC
CDR3aa: CASSLAAGDKKFF
abundance: few
d_gene: NA
j_gene: TRBJ2-1
v_gene: TRBV7-6

CDR3nt: TGTGCCAGCAGTGGGCCGTCCAGGGGGCACAATGAGCAGTTCTTC
CDR3aa: CASSGPSRGHNEQFF
abundance: NA
d_gene: TRBD1
j_gene: TRBJ2-1
v_gene: TRBV2

CDR3nt: TGTGCCAGCAGCTTAGCCCTGCTGAGCAATGAGCAGTTCTTC
CDR3aa: CASSLALLSNEQFF
abundance: many
d_gene: NA
j_gene: TRBJ2-1
v_gene: TRBV7-8